These 19 T cell receptor beta chains share one sample of origin, sequenced in a study of follicular helper T cells after annual influenza vaccination. Specified time point: 2015-2016 season, 7 days after influenza vaccination. The method was immunoSEQ multiplex PCR; TCRdb's version includes in-frame clones alone and lacks a portion of them. There are about 6,800 clones in the sample; about 88% occur only once, and approximately 0.69% lies in the top ten. This specimen was CXCR5+ CD38- circulating T follicular helper cells from blood, taken 7 days after influenza vaccination. As for subset: circulating Tfh, non-naive CD4+CXCR5+PD-1+ (ICOS+CD38+ or ICOS-CD38-). These TCRs come from an adult who received the influenza vaccine.

V gene TRBV6-1 combines with J gene TRBJ2-2; 7 positions match TRBD1. The germline gives CDR1 MNHNS, CDR2 SASEGT. This CDR3 is 14 amino acids long. J was trimmed by 1 base and V by 6 bases; bases with no gene match: 2. The CDR3 sequence: CASSRTGNTGELFF. CDR3 DNA sequence: TGTGCCAGCAGCCGGACAGGGAACACCGGGGAGCTGTTTTTT.

This clone showed up just once. Written as DNA, the CDR3 is TGTGCCAGCAGCTTGGGACAGGGTAGGGAAGAGACCCAGTACTTC. Its protein product is CASSLGQGREETQYF. This sequence joins TRBV11-3 and TRBJ2-5; 9 bases are a match to TRBD1. CDR1 and CDR2 from the germline V gene are SGHNT and YENEEA. V lost 3 bases, J lost 3 bases, and 5 bases stayed unmatched. This CDR3 is 15 amino acids long.

A few counts support this clone. The chain uses TRBV2 and TRBJ2-2; 8 bases align to TRBD2. This CDR3 comprises 14 residues. Germline CDR1 reads SNHLY; CDR2 reads FYNNEI. Losses at the gene ends were 6 bases for V and 7 bases for J; bases not matched to a gene: 7. Here the CDR3 reads CASRGTSPGGELFF. The CDR3 DNA reads as TGTGCCAGCAGGGGGACTAGTCCTGGCGGGGAGCTGTTTTTT.

CDR3 loop: CASSPNSGRAYEQYF. CDR3 nucleotides: TGCGCCAGCAGCCCAAATAGCGGGAGAGCATACGAGCAGTACTTC. The J gene is TRBJ2-7, the V gene TRBV5-1; 9 bases line up with TRBD2. The CDR3 covers 15 residues. Trimming at V came to 4 bases and at J to 4 bases, leaving 9 bases not matched to a gene. CDR1 SGHRS and CDR2 YFSETQ come from the germline V gene.

The chain couples TRBV4-1 to TRBJ1-3, with D possibly TRBD1 on 5 matching bases. Trimming stripped 1 base from V and 3 bases from J, with 7 bases between. Germline values: CDR1 MGHRA, CDR2 YSYEKL. The CDR3 contains 14 residues. The CDR3 loop is CASSQARVGNTIYF. DNA for the CDR3: TGCGCCAGCAGCCAAGCCAGGGTTGGAAACACCATATATTTT.

The rearrangement uses TRBV4-3 and TRBJ2-2; 9 bases fit TRBD2. Germline V gene lookup returns CDR1 LGHNA and CDR2 YSLEER. The J segment lost 0 bases and the V segment lost 5 bases, leaving 16 bases of the junction unmatched. The CDR3 runs 20 residues. CDR3 amino acids: CASSGQLASGKLSNTGELFF. The CDR3, as DNA: TGCGCCAGCAGCGGTCAACTAGCTAGCGGGAAACTTTCGAACACCGGGGAGCTGTTTTTT.

This chain joins TRBV28 and TRBJ1-1; D uncertain. The V gene lost 6 bases and the J gene lost 0 bases, with 14 bases spanning the gap. CDR1 is MDHEN and CDR2 is SYDVKM in the germline V gene. CDR3 length: 15 residues. The CDR3 DNA reads as TGTGCCAGCAGCACCCCATCTAACATGAACACTGAAGCTTTCTTT. The encoded protein is CASSTPSNMNTEAFF.

This chain joins TRBV2 and TRBJ2-2; D is perhaps TRBD1 or TRBD2 (6 bases each). Trimming stripped 7 bases from V and 0 bases from J, with 12 bases between. The CDR3 is 15 residues long. CDR1 is SNHLY, CDR2 FYNNEI, per germline. CDR3 DNA sequence: TGTGCCAGCACCCCGGGGGCCACGAACACCGGGGAGCTGTTTTTT. Its translation: CASTPGATNTGELFF.

This clone occurred once. V and J are TRBV15 and TRBJ2-5, with D perhaps matching TRBD1 (6 bases). The CDR3 runs to 14 residues. V dropped 3 bases and J dropped 5 bases, with 13 bases sitting between them. The germline CDR1 and CDR2 sequences are LNHNV and YYDKDF (reference sequence). The CDR3 DNA sequence: TGTGCCACCAGCAGGCGGTTGGGGGCTGAGACCCAGTACTTC. Its translation: CATSRRLGAETQYF.

The rearrangement joins TRBV19 to TRBJ1-4, with D uncertain. The ends were cut back, 6 bases at V and 0 bases at J, with 8 bases in the middle. CDR1 is LNHDA and CDR2 is SQIVND in the germline V gene (reference sequence). The CDR3 runs to 14 residues. The CDR3 protein is CASSLQSTNEKLFF. For the CDR3, the DNA is TGTGCCAGTAGCCTACAGTCAACTAATGAAAAACTGTTTTTT. Full variable domain (missing parts from reference TRBV19 and TRBJ1-4): DGGITQSPKYLFRKEGQNVTLSCEQNLNHDAMYWYRQDPGQGLRLIYYSQIVNDFQKGDIAEGYSVSREKKESFPLTVTSAQKNPTAFYLCASSLQSTNEKLFFGSGTQLSVL.

J is TRBJ1-3 and V is TRBV18; D ambiguous. Trimming left V 3 bases short and J 0 bases short, with 9 bases between. The CDR3 has 15 amino acids. The germline V gene has CDR1 KGHSH and CDR2 LQKENI. DNA of the CDR3: TGTGCCAGCTCACCTGACACAGTCTCTGGAAACACCATATATTTT. Translated, it gives CASSPDTVSGNTIYF.

This clone was picked up a small number of times. The rearrangement links TRBV18 to TRBJ2-7; the match to TRBD2 covers 10 bases. V lost 5 bases, J lost 2 bases, and 12 bases stayed unmatched. Germline assignment: CDR1 KGHSH and CDR2 LQKENI. CDR3 length equals 17 residues. CDR3 residues: CASSFASSGRNAYEQYF. In DNA form, the CDR3 reads TGTGCCAGCTCATTCGCTTCTAGCGGGAGAAACGCCTACGAGCAGTACTTC.

The chain couples TRBV12-5 to TRBJ2-1; D is ambiguous. This CDR3 spans 14 amino acids. Germline V gives CDR1 LGHNT, CDR2 FRNRAP. Trimming took off 7 bases at V and 0 bases at J, with 10 bases between the two ends. The CDR3 bases are TGTGCTAGTGCCGAGGCGAGCTCCTACAATGAGCAGTTCTTC. This encodes CASAEASSYNEQFF.

This clone was detected only a few times. This chain connects TRBV28 to TRBJ2-7; 15 bases are shared with TRBD2. After removal of 4 bases from V and 7 bases from J, the junction contained 5 bases not matched to a gene. The CDR3 has 15 residues. Germline assignment: CDR1 MDHEN and CDR2 SYDVKM. The CDR3, as DNA: TGTGCCAGCAGTTATCAGGGGACTAGCGGGAGGGAGCAGTACTTC. Residues: CASSYQGTSGREQYF.

The rearrangement uses TRBV28 and TRBJ1-2; tentative D call: TRBD1 (5 bases). Germline V gene data show CDR1 as MDHEN and CDR2 as SYDVKM. This CDR3 region has 12 residues. V gave up 3 bases and J gave up 3 bases, with 5 bases separating them. The DNA for the CDR3 is TGTGCCAGCAGTTTGGGACACTATGGCTACACCTTC. Its protein product is CASSLGHYGYTF.

The chain recombines TRBV28 with TRBJ1-4; the D is unclear. V dropped 1 base and J dropped 5 bases, with 5 bases sitting between them. This CDR3 comprises 13 residues. The germline V gene has CDR1 MDHEN and CDR2 SYDVKM. The CDR3 loop is CASSLFINEKLFF. CDR3 in DNA: TGTGCCAGCAGTTTATTTATCAATGAAAAACTGTTTTTT.

V and J are TRBV29-1 and TRBJ2-2, with 12 positions matching TRBD2. The CDR3 covers 15 residues. V dropped 4 bases and J dropped 1; count of bases not matched to a gene: 1. Germline lookup yields CDR1 SQVTM and CDR2 ANQGSEA. As DNA, the CDR3 is TGCAGCGTTGGGACTAGCGGGATGAACACCGGGGAGCTGTTTTTT. Translation gives CSVGTSGMNTGELFF.

The CDR3 coding sequence is TGTGCCAGCAGCCCTCTCCACCGGAGGGGAAATCAGCCCCAGCATTTT. It yields the protein CASSPLHRRGNQPQHF. This chain uses TRBV27 with TRBJ1-5; TRBD1 is a possible D gene (5 bases). The CDR3 length is 16 residues. Germline V gene sequence: CDR1 MNHEY, CDR2 SMNVEV (reference sequence). Trimming cost V 6 bases and J 4 bases, with 19 bases left between them.

This chain joins TRBV21-1 and TRBJ2-2. TRBV21-1 is labeled a pseudogene. This CDR3 has 17 residues. In DNA, the CDR3 is TGTGCCCCAAGGGAACAGTCCCCCTCCCAAGACACCGGGGAGCTGTTTTTT. As protein: CAPREQSPSQDTGELFF.